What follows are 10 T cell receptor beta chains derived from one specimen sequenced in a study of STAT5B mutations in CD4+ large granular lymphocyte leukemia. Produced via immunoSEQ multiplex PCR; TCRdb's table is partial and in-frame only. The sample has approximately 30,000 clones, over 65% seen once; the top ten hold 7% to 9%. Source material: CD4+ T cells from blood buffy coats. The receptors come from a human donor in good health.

The CDR3 loop is CASSLDGGREQFF. The CDR3 region has the DNA TGTGCCAGCAGCTTAGACGGCGGCCGGGAGCAGTTCTTC. The chain uses TRBV7-2 and TRBJ2-1; no clear D gene. Trimming stripped 1 base from V and 10 bases from J, with 11 bases between. CDR1 SGHTA and CDR2 FQGNSA come from the germline V gene. The CDR3 loop spans 13 amino acids.

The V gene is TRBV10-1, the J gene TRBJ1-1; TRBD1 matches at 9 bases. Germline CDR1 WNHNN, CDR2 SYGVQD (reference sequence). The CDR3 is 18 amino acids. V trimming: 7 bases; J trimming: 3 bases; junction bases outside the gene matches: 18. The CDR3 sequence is CASTGWDRDRPRHTEAFF. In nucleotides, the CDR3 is TGCGCCAGCACCGGTTGGGACAGGGACAGGCCCAGGCACACTGAAGCTTTCTTT.

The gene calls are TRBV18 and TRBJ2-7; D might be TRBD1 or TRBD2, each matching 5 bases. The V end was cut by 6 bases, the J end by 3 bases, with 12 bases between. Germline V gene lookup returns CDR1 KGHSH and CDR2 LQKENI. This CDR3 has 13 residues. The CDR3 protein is CASSSGPLYEQYF. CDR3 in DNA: TGTGCCAGCTCGTCGGGACCCCTCTACGAGCAGTACTTC. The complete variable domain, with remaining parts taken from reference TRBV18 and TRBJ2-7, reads NAGVMQNPRHLVRRRGQEARLRCSPMKGHSHVYWYRQLPEEGLKFMVYLQKENIIDESGMPKERFSAEFPKEGPSILRIQQVVRGDSAAYFCASSSGPLYEQYFGPGTRLTVT.

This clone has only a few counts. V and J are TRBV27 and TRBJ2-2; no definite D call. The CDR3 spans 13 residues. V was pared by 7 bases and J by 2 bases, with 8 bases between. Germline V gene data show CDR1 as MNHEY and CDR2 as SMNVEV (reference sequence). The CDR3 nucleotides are TGTGCCAGCACAGGCCGTAACACCGGGGAGCTGTTTTTT. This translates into CASTGRNTGELFF.

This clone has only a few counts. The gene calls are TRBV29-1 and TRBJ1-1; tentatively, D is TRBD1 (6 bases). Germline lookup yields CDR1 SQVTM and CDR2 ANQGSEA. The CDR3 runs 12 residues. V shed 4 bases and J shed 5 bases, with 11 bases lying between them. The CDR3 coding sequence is TGCAGCGTTGTGCAGGGGAGAACTGAAGCTTTCTTT. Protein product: CSVVQGRTEAFF. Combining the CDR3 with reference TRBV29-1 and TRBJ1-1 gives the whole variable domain SAVISQKPSRDICQRGTSLTIQCQVDSQVTMMFWYRQQPGQSLTLIATANQGSEATYESGFVIDKFPISRPNLTFSTLTVSNMSPEDSSIYLCSVVQGRTEAFFGQGTRLTVV.

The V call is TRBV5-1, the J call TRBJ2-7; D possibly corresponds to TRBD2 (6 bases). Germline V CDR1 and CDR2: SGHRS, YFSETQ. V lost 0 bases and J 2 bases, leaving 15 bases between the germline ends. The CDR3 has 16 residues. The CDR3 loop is CASSLALGTAAYEQYF. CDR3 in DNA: TGCGCCAGCAGCTTGGCCCTGGGGACTGCCGCCTACGAGCAGTACTTC.

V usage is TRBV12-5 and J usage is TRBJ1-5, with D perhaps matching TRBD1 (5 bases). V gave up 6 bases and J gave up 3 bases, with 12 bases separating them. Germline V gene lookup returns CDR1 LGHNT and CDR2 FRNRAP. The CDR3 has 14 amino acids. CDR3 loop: CASGPDRNNQPQHF. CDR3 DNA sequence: TGTGCTAGTGGCCCCGACAGAAACAATCAGCCCCAGCATTTT.

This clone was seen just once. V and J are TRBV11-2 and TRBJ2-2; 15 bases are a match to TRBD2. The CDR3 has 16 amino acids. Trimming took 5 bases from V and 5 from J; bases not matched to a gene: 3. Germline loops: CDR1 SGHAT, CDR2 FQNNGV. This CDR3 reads CASSHGLAGGTGELFF. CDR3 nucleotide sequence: TGTGCCAGCAGCCACGGACTAGCGGGAGGGACCGGGGAGCTGTTTTTT.

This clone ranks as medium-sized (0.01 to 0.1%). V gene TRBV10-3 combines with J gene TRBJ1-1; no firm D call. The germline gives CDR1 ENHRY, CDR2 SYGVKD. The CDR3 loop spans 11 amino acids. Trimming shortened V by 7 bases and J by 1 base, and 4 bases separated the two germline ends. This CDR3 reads CAIMQNTEAFF. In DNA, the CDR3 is TGTGCCATCATGCAGAACACTGAAGCTTTCTTT.

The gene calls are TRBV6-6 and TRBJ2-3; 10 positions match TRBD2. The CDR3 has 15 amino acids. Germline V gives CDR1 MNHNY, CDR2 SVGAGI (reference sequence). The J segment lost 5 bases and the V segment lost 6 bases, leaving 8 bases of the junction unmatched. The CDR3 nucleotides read TGTGCCAGCAGGACGTTAGCGGGGGGTGGAGATACGCAGTATTTT. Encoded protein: CASRTLAGGGDTQYF.